This entry lists 6 T cell receptor beta chains sequenced from one sample in a study of shared clonotypes between healthy human individuals. Some clones are missing from TCRdb's copy, which holds only in-frame ones; the method was immunoSEQ multiplex PCR. Of roughly 2.5 million clones listed, approximately 90% are singletons. The sequenced material came from naive CD4+ T cells sorted from blood. Documented subset: CD45RA+ positively selected. These receptors were obtained from a man between 18 and 35 years old in good health.

As for this clone: The same CDR3 also results from other DNA sequences found in this sample. The chain couples TRBV5-1 to TRBJ1-3; D gene ambiguous. From germline, CDR1 is SGHRS and CDR2 YFSETQ. Trimming removed 1 base from V and 2 bases from J, with 4 bases in between. The CDR3 is 13 amino acids. The CDR3 is CASSLRTGNTIYF. The CDR3 DNA sequence: TGCGCCAGCAGCTTGAGAACTGGAAACACCATATATTTT.

This chain connects TRBV5-1 to TRBJ2-6; weak D call: TRBD1 (5 bases). There are 17 residues in the CDR3. V was trimmed by 0 bases and J by 1 base, leaving 11 bases between them. Germline V lookup: CDR1 SGHRS, CDR2 YFSETQ. The CDR3 reads CASSLGPKGSGANVLTF. CDR3 nucleotide sequence: TGCGCCAGCAGCTTGGGTCCGAAGGGGTCTGGGGCCAACGTCCTGACTTTC. Full variable domain (missing parts from reference TRBV5-1 and TRBJ2-6): KAGVTQTPRYLIKTRGQQVTLSCSPISGHRSVSWYQQTPGQGLQFLFEYFSETQRNKGNFPGRFSGRQFSNSRSEMNVSTLELGDSALYLCASSLGPKGSGANVLTFGAGSRLTVL.

The chain is built from TRBV30 and TRBJ2-1; D unresolved. Germline lookup yields CDR1 GTSNPN and CDR2 SVGIG (reference sequence). V dropped 4 bases and J dropped 12 bases, with 16 bases sitting between them. The CDR3 length is 12 residues. CDR3 loop: CAWTAVGTSQFF. The CDR3 DNA is TGTGCCTGGACTGCCGTTGGTACCTCGCAGTTCTTC.

This chain uses TRBV5-4 with TRBJ1-4; 8 bases line up with TRBD1. Germline loops: CDR1 SGHNT, CDR2 YYREEE (reference sequence). Unmatched junction bases numbered 6, after V lost 3 bases and J lost 5 bases. The CDR3 is made up of 15 amino acids. The CDR3 region is CASSSGGVGNEKLFF. The CDR3 DNA reads as TGTGCCAGCAGCTCAGGGGGCGTTGGGAATGAAAAACTGTTTTTT. The complete variable domain, with remaining parts taken from reference TRBV5-4 and TRBJ1-4, reads ETGVTQSPTHLIKTRGQQVTLRCSSQSGHNTVSWYQQALGQGPQFIFQYYREEENGRGNFPPRFSGLQFPNYSSELNVNALELDDSALYLCASSSGGVGNEKLFFGSGTQLSVL.

This chain joins TRBV11-2 and TRBJ2-6; D unclear. Trimming took off 5 bases at V and 8 bases at J, with 10 bases between the two ends. CDR1 SGHAT and CDR2 FQNNGV come from the germline V gene. CDR3 length equals 13 residues. This chain's CDR3 is CASSRGVSNVLTF. In DNA form, the CDR3 reads TGTGCCAGCAGCCGTGGGGTGTCCAACGTCCTGACTTTC.

The chain recombines TRBV9 with TRBJ2-1, with 11 nucleotides matching TRBD2. The CDR3 sequence is 16 residues long. Germline CDR1 and CDR2: SGDLS and YYNGEE. Trimming removed 0 bases from V and 6 bases from J; junction bases left unmatched: 5. CDR3 DNA: TGTGCCAGCAGCGTAGAATTAGCGGGGGGGCCCAATGAGCAGTTCTTC. Protein: CASSVELAGGPNEQFF.